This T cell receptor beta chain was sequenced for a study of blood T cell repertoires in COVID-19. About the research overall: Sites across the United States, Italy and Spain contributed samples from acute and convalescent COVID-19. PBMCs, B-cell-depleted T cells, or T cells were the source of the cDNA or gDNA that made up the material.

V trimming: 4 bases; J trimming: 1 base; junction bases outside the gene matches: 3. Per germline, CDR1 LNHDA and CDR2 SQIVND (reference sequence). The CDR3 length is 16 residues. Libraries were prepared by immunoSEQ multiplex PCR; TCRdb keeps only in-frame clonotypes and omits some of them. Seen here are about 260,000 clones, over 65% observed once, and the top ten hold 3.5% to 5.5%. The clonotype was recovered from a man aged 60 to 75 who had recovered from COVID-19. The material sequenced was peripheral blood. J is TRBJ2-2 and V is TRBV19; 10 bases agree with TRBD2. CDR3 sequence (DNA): TGTGCCAGTAGTAGTGCTAGCGGGGGGAACACCGGGGAGCTGTTTTTT. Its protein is CASSSASGGNTGELFF.